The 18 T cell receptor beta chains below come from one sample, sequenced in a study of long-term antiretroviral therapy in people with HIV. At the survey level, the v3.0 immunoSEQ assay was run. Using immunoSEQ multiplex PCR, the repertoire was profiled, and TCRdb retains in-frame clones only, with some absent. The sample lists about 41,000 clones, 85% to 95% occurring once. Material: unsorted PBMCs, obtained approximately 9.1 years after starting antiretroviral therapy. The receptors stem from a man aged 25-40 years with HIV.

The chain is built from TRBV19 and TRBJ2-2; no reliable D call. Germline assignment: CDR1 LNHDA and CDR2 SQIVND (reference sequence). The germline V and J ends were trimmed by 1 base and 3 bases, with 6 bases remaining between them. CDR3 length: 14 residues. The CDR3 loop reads CASSIADYTGELFF. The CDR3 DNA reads TGTGCCAGTAGTATAGCCGATTACACCGGGGAGCTGTTTTTT.

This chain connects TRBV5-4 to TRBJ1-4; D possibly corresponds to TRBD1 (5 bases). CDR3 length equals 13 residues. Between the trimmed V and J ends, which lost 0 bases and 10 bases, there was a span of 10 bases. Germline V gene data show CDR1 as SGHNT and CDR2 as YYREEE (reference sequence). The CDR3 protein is CASSLDGGGKLFF. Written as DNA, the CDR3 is TGTGCCAGCAGCTTGGACGGGGGGGGAAAACTGTTTTTT.

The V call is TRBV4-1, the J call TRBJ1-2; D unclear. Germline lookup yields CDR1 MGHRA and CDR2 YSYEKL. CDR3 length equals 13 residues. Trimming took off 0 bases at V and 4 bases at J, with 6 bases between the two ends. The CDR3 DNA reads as TGCGCCAGCAGCCAAGAGAGAGTCTATGGCTACACCTTC. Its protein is CASSQERVYGYTF.

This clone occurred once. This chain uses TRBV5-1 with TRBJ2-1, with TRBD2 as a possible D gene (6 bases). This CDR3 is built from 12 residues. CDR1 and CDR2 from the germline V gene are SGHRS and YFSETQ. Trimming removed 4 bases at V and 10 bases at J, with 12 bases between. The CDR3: CASSEDLAEQFF. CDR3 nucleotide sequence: TGCGCCAGCAGCGAGGACCTAGCGGAGCAGTTCTTC.

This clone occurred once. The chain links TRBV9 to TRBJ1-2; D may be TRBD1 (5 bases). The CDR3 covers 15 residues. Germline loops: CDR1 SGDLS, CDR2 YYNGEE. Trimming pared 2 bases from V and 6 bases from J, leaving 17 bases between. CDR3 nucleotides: TGTGCCAGCAGCGTCCTTGTAACAGGCCGCGATGGCTACACCTTC. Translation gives CASSVLVTGRDGYTF.

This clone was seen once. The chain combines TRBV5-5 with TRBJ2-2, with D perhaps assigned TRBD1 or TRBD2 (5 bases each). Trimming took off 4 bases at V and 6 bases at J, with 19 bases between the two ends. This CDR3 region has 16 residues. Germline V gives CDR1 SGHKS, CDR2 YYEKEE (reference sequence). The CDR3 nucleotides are TGTGCCAGCAGCCCGTTGGGACCCAACAACTCCGGGGAGCTGTTTTTT. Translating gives CASSPLGPNNSGELFF.

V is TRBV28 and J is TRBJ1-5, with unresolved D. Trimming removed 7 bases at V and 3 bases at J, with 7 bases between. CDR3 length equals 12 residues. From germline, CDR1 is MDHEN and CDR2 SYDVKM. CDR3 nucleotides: TGTGCCAGCATGCCAGTCAATCAGCCCCAGCATTTT. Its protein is CASMPVNQPQHF.

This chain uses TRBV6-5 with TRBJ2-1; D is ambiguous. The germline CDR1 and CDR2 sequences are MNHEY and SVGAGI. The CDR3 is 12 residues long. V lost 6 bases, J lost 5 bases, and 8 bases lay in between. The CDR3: CASSPDNNEQFF. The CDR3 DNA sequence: TGTGCCAGCAGCCCTGATAACAATGAGCAGTTCTTC.

The CDR3 bases are TGTGCCAGCAGCTTAGGGGTGGGGTATGAAAAACTGTTTTTT. Amino acids: CASSLGVGYEKLFF. V usage is TRBV7-8 and J usage is TRBJ1-4; D is unresolved. CDR3 length: 14 residues. Germline values: CDR1 SGHVS, CDR2 FQNEAQ. The V end lost 1 base, the J end lost 6 bases, and 9 bases lay between the germline ends.

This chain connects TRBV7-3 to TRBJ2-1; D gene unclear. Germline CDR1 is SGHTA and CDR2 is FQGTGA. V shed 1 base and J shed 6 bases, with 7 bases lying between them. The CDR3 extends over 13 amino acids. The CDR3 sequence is CASSLSPRNEQFF. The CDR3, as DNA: TGTGCCAGCAGCTTAAGTCCTCGCAATGAGCAGTTCTTC. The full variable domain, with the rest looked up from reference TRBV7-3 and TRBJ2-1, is GAGVSQTPSNKVTEKGKYVELRCDPISGHTALYWYRQSLGQGPEFLIYFQGTGAADDSGLPNDRFFAVRPEGSVSTLKIQRTERGDSAVYLCASSLSPRNEQFFGPGTRLTVL.

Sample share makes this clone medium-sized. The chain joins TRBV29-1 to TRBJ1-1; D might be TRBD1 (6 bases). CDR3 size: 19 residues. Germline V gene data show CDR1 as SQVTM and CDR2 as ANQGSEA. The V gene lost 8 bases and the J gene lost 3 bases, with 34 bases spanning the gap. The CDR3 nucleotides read TGCAGCTTCCGACCCGTAAGGGCAGGGGTAGGGGGGGGGTACACTGAAGCTTTCTTT. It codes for CSFRPVRAGVGGGYTEAFF.

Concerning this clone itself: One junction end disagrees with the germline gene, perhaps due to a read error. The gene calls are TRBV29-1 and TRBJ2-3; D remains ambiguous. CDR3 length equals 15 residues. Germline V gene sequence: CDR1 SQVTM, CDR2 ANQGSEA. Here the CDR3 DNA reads TGCAGCGTTGAGCACAATCGGCACAACACAAATACGCAGTATTTT. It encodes CSVEHNRHNTNTQYF.

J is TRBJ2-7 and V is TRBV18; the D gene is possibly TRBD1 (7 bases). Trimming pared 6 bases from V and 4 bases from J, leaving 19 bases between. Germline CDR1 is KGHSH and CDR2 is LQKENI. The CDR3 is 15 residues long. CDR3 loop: CASSPLEGASYEQYF. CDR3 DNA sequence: TGTGCCAGCTCCCCCCTGGAGGGGGCGTCTTACGAGCAGTACTTC.

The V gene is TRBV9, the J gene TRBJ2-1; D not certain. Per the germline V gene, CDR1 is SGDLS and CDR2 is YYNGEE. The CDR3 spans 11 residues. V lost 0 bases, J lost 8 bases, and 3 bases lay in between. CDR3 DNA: TGTGCCAGCAGCGTAGGTTATGAGCAGTTCTTC. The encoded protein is CASSVGYEQFF.

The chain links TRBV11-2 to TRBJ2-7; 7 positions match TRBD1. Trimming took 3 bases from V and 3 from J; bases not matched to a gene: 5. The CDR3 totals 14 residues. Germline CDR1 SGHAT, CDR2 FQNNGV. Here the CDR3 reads CASSFSRGFYEQYV. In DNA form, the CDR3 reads TGTGCCAGCAGCTTTTCCAGGGGGTTCTACGAGCAGTACGTC.

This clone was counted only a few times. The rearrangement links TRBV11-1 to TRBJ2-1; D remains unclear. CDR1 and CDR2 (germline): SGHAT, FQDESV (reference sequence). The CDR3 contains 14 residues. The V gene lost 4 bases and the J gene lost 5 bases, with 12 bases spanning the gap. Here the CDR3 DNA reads TGTGCCAGCAGCTCCTCTCGGTCCAACAATGAGCAGTTCTTC. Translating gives CASSSSRSNNEQFF.

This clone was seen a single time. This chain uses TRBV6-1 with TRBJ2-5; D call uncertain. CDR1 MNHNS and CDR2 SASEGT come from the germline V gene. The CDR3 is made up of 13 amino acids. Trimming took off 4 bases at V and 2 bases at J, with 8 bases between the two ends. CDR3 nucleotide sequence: TGTGCCAGCAGTGTTCAGATTCAAGAGACCCAGTACTTC. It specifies CASSVQIQETQYF.

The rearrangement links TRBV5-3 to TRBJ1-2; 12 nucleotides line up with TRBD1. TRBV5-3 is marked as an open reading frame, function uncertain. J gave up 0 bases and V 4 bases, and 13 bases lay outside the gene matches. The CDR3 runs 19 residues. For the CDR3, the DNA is TGTGCCAGAAGCGAAGAGGACCGGGACAGGGGGCCTACTAACTATGGCTACACCTTC. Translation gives CARSEEDRDRGPTNYGYTF.